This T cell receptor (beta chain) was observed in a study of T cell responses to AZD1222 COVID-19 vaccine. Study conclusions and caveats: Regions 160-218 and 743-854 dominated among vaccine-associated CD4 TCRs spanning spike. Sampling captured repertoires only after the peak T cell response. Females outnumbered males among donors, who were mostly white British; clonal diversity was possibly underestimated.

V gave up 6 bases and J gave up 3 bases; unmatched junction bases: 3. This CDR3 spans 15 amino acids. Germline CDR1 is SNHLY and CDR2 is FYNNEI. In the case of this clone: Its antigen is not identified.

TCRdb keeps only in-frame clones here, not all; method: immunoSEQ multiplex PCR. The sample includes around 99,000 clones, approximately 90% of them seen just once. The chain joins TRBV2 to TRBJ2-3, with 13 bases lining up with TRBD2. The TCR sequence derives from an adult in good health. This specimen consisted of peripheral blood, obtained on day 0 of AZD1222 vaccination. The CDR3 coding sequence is TGTGCCAGCAGACAACTAGCGGGAGGGACAGATACGCAGTATTTT. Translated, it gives CASRQLAGGTDTQYF.